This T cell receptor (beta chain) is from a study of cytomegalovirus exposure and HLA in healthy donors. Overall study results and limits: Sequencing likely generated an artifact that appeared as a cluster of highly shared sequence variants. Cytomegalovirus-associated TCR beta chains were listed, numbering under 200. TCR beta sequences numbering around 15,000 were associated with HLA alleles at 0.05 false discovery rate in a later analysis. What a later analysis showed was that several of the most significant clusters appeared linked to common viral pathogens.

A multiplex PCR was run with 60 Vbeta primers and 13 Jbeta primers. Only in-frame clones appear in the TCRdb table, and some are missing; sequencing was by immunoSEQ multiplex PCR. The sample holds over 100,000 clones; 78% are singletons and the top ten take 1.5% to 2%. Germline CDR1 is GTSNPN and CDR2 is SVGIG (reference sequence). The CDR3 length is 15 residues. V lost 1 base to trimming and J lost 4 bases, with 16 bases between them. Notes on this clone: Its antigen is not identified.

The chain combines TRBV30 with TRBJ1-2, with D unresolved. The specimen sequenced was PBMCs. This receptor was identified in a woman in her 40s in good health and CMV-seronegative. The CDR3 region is CAWSALHQRGYGYTF. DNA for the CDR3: TGTGCCTGGAGTGCCTTACACCAGCGGGGCTATGGCTACACCTTC.